Listed below are T cell receptor beta chains from one sample, sequenced in a study of graft-versus-host responses after intestinal transplantation. No antigen has been assigned to these receptors. Clones were sequenced by immunoSEQ multiplex PCR, and TCRdb holds only the in-frame ones, with some missing. The data show around 36,000 clones, about 95% seen once. Specimen: unstimulated CD8+ T cells sorted from spleen or lymph node cells, collected before transplant. The receptors were gathered from a human donor who was the organ donor for an intestinal transplant. Both conserved end residues are part of each CDR3. Fields, in order: V gene, CDR3 protein.

>TRBV7-2
CASSLRGPVNTEAFF
>TRBV6-1
CASSEGPAGEGNTIYF
>TRBV10-2
CASSDRTSNEQFF
>TRBV4-3
CASSPDSDQSGNTIYF
>TRBV7-8
CASSWKELAGAHEQYF
>TRBV10-3
CAIASTLNTEAFF
>TRBV4-3
CASSQELSETQYF
>TRBV7-9
CASSRMGGEKLFF
>TRBV6-6
CLSGNTEAFF
>TRBV6-6
CASTPQKGLNEKLFF
>TRBV30
CAWSAMTEAFF
>TRBV19
CASTANTEAFF
>TRBV7-9
CASSSSGGLLGEQFF
>TRBV5-4
CASSPPGQGNEQFF
>TRBV6-1
CASSPTPGASYEQYF